This is a list of T cell receptor beta chains from one sample in a study of T cell responses to AZD1222 COVID-19 vaccine. The data were produced by immunoSEQ multiplex PCR, yet TCRdb's version contains in-frame clones alone and is incomplete. Of 90,000 to 150,000 clones listed, 87% were seen once; the top ten hold 2.5% to 3%. The sequencing here drew on peripheral blood, taken 28 days after the second AZD1222 dose. The receptors were sampled from an adult who received the AZD1222 COVID-19 vaccine. Both conserved end residues are part of each CDR3. A D gene is named only where the DNA matches it firmly. Expanded clones get a size class; other rows say once, few or many, or leave the size out.

d_gene: NA
j_gene: TRBJ1-6
v_gene: TRBV14
abundance: NA
CDR3aa: CASSQDPGRMPHF
CDR3nt: TGTGCCAGCAGCCAAGATCCTGGCCGGATGCCTCACTTT

d_gene: NA
j_gene: TRBJ2-5
v_gene: TRBV24-1
abundance: NA
CDR3aa: CATSDPGPLGTQYF
CDR3nt: TGTGCCACCAGTGATCCGGGGCCTCTGGGGACCCAGTACTTC

d_gene: NA
j_gene: TRBJ2-1
v_gene: TRBV20-1
abundance: NA
CDR3aa: CSASYPRGQFF
CDR3nt: TGCAGTGCTAGTTACCCTAGGGGGCAGTTCTTC

d_gene: NA
j_gene: TRBJ2-2
v_gene: TRBV5-1
abundance: NA
CDR3aa: CASSGGGLINTGELFF
CDR3nt: TGCGCCAGCAGCGGAGGGGGGCTTATAAACACCGGGGAGCTGTTTTTT

d_gene: TRBD1
j_gene: TRBJ1-1
v_gene: TRBV25-1
abundance: once
CDR3aa: CASSESRRTGEAFF
CDR3nt: TGTGCCAGCAGTGAATCAAGGAGGACAGGTGAAGCTTTCTTT

d_gene: NA
j_gene: TRBJ1-6
v_gene: TRBV11-2
abundance: few
CDR3aa: CASSARQDSPLHF
CDR3nt: TGTGCCAGCAGCGCCCGACAGGATTCACCCCTCCACTTT

d_gene: NA
j_gene: TRBJ2-2
v_gene: TRBV5-4
abundance: NA
CDR3aa: CASSFLGNTGELFF
CDR3nt: TGTGCCAGCAGCTTCCTCGGTAACACCGGGGAGCTGTTTTTT

d_gene: NA
j_gene: TRBJ1-5
v_gene: TRBV28
abundance: many
CDR3aa: CASSLMGGTQPQHF
CDR3nt: TGTGCCAGCAGTTTAATGGGGGGCACTCAGCCCCAGCATTTT

d_gene: TRBD1
j_gene: TRBJ2-7
v_gene: TRBV7-2
abundance: NA
CDR3aa: CASSATGTYEQYF
CDR3nt: TGTGCCAGCAGCGCGACAGGGACCTACGAGCAGTACTTC

d_gene: TRBD1
j_gene: TRBJ1-2
v_gene: TRBV3-1/TRBV3-2
abundance: once
CDR3aa: CASSQRGQVLTGYTF
CDR3nt: TGTGCCAGCAGCCAGAGGGGACAGGTGCTCACGGGCTACACCTTC

d_gene: NA
j_gene: TRBJ2-1
v_gene: TRBV18
abundance: NA
CDR3aa: CASSPKELNEQFF
CDR3nt: TGTGCCAGCTCACCCAAAGAACTCAATGAGCAGTTCTTC

d_gene: NA
j_gene: TRBJ2-2
v_gene: TRBV2
abundance: NA
CDR3aa: CASRGNTGELFF
CDR3nt: TGTGCCAGCAGGGGAAACACCGGGGAGCTGTTTTTT

d_gene: NA
j_gene: TRBJ2-5
v_gene: TRBV7-9
abundance: NA
CDR3aa: CASSLVGQETQYF
CDR3nt: TGTGCCAGCAGCTTAGTAGGTCAAGAGACCCAGTACTTC

d_gene: NA
j_gene: TRBJ2-3
v_gene: TRBV5-4
abundance: once
CDR3aa: CASSFKTGLLTDTQYF
CDR3nt: TGTGCCAGCAGCTTTAAGACGGGACTTCTCACAGATACGCAGTATTTT

d_gene: NA
j_gene: TRBJ1-2
v_gene: TRBV21-1
abundance: NA
CDR3aa: CASSKLRQYYGYTF
CDR3nt: TGTGCCAGCAGCAAACTCAGACAGTACTATGGCTACACCTTC

d_gene: TRBD2
j_gene: TRBJ2-2
v_gene: TRBV19
abundance: NA
CDR3aa: CASTPGLAGSGELFF
CDR3nt: TGTGCCAGTACGCCGGGACTAGCGGGGTCCGGGGAGCTGTTTTTT

d_gene: NA
j_gene: TRBJ1-6
v_gene: TRBV5-6
abundance: NA
CDR3aa: CASSFEARAVSPLHF
CDR3nt: TGTGCCAGCAGCTTCGAGGCAAGGGCCGTTTCACCCCTCCACTTT

d_gene: TRBD1
j_gene: TRBJ2-3
v_gene: TRBV5-1
abundance: NA
CDR3aa: CASSAGTAPNTQYF
CDR3nt: TGCGCCAGCAGCGCCGGGACAGCCCCGAATACGCAGTATTTT

d_gene: NA
j_gene: TRBJ2-1
v_gene: TRBV29-1
abundance: NA
CDR3aa: CSVHGGNEQFF
CDR3nt: TGCAGCGTTCATGGGGGCAATGAGCAGTTCTTC

d_gene: TRBD1
j_gene: TRBJ1-2
v_gene: TRBV4-3
abundance: NA
CDR3aa: CASSPLGQGRLLDGYTF
CDR3nt: TGCGCCAGCAGCCCACTTGGACAGGGGCGACTGTTGGATGGCTACACCTTC

d_gene: NA
j_gene: TRBJ2-2
v_gene: TRBV18
abundance: NA
CDR3aa: CASSPSGGTGELFF
CDR3nt: TGTGCCAGCTCACCGAGCGGCGGCACCGGGGAGCTGTTTTTT

d_gene: NA
j_gene: TRBJ1-6
v_gene: TRBV4-3
abundance: NA
CDR3aa: CASSQRLGSPLHF
CDR3nt: TGCGCCAGCAGCCAAAGGCTCGGTTCACCCCTCCACTTT